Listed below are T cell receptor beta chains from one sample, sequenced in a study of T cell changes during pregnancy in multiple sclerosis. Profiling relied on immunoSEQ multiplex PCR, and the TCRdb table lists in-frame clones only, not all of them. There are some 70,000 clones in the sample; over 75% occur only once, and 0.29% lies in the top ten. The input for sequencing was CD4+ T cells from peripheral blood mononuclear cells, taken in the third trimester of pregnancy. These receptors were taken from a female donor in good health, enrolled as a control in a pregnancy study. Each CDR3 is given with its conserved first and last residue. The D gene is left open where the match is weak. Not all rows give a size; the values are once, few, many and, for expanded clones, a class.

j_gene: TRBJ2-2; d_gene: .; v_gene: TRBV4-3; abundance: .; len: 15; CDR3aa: CASSQGPGLGGELFF; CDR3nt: TGCGCCAGCAGCCAGGGGCCGGGTTTGGGCGGGGAGCTGTTTTTT
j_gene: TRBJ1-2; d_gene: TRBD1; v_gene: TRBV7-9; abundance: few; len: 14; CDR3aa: CASSPSTGDYGYTF; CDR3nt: TGTGCCAGCAGCCCATCAACAGGGGACTATGGCTACACCTTC
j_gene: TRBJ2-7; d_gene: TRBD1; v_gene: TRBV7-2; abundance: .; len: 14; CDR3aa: CASSSGTGTYEQYF; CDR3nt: TGTGCCAGCAGCTCCGGGACAGGTACCTACGAGCAGTACTTC
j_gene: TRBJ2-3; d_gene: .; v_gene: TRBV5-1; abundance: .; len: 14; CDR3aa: CASSFLSGEDTQYF; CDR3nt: TGCGCCAGCAGCTTTTTAAGCGGCGAAGATACGCAGTATTTT
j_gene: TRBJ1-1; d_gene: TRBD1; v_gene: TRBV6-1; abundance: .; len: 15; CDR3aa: CASSERLDRFERAFF; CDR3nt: TGTGCCAGCAGTGAACGTCTGGACAGGTTTGAACGGGCTTTCTTT
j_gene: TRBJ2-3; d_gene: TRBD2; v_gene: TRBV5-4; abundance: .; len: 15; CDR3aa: CASSQLAVSTDTQYF; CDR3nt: TGTGCCAGCAGCCAACTAGCGGTTAGCACAGATACGCAGTATTTT
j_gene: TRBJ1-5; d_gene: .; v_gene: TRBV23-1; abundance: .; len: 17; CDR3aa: CASSQSQGGVSNQPQHF; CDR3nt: TGCGCCAGCAGTCAATCGCAGGGAGGGGTTAGCAATCAGCCCCAGCATTTT
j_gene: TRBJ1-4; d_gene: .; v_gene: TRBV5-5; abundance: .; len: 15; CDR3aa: CASSPRTRVNEKLFF; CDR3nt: TGTGCCAGCAGCCCACGGACAAGGGTGAATGAAAAACTGTTTTTT
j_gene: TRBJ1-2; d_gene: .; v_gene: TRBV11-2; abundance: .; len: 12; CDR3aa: CASSRANYGYTF; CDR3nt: TGTGCCAGCAGCCGAGCTAACTATGGCTACACCTTC
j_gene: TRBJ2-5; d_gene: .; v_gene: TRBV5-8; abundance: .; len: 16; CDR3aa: CASSLGTRIREETQYF; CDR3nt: TGTGCCAGCAGCTTGGGCACACGGATACGGGAAGAGACCCAGTACTTC
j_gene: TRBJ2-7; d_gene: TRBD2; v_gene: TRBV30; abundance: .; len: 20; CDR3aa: CAWRRVWGLAGGPSSYEQYF; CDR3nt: TGTGCCTGGAGGCGGGTGTGGGGACTAGCGGGGGGACCCAGCTCCTACGAGCAGTACTTC
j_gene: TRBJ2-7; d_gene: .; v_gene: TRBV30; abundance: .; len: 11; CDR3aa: CAWSSGDEQYF; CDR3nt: TGTGCCTGGAGTTCAGGGGACGAGCAGTACTTC
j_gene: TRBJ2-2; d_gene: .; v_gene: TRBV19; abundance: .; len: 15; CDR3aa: CASSTPGRGSGELFF; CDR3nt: TGTGCCAGTAGTACCCCCGGCAGGGGTTCGGGGGAGCTGTTTTTT
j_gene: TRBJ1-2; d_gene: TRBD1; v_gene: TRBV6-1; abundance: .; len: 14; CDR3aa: CASRPAGTGGGYTF; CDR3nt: TGTGCCAGCAGGCCCGCCGGGACAGGGGGCGGCTACACCTTC
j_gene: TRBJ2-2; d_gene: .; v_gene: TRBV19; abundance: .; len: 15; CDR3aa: CASSMGHPNTGELFF; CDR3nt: TGTGCCAGTAGTATGGGACATCCGAACACCGGGGAGCTGTTTTTT
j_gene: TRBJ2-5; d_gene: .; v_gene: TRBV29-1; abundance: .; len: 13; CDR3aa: CSVEIYRQETQYF; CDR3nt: TGCAGCGTTGAAATTTATAGACAAGAGACCCAGTACTTC
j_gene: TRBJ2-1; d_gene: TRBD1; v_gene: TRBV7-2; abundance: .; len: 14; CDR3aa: CASSSRRDSREQFF; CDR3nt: TGTGCCAGCAGCTCCCGCCGGGACAGCCGAGAGCAGTTCTTC
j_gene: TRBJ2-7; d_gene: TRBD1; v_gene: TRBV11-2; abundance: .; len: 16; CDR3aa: CASSWGQGLGSYEQYF; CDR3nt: TGTGCCAGCAGCTGGGGACAGGGGTTGGGATCCTACGAGCAGTACTTC
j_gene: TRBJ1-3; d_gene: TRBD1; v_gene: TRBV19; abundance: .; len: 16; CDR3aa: CASSATGGSSGNTIYF; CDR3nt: TGTGCCAGTAGTGCCACAGGGGGGAGCTCTGGAAACACCATATATTTT
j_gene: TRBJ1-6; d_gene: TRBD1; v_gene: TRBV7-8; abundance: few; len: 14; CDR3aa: CASSPTGVGSPLHF; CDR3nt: TGTGCCAGCAGCCCGACAGGGGTCGGTTCACCCCTCCACTTT
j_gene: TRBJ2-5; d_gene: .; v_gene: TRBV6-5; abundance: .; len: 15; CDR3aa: CASSYLGQKGKTQYF; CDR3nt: TGTGCCAGCAGTTACTTGGGACAAAAAGGAAAGACCCAGTACTTC
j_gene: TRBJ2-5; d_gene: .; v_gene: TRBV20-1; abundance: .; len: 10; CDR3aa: CSVERETQYF; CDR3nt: TGCAGTGTCGAGCGGGAGACCCAGTACTTC
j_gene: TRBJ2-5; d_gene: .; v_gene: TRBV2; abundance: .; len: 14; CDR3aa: CASTKWGRGETQYF; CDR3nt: TGTGCCAGCACAAAATGGGGCAGGGGAGAGACCCAGTACTTC
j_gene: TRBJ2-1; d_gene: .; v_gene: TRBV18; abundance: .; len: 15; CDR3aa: CASSPKAGQRNEQFF; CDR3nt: TGTGCCAGCTCACCGAAGGCGGGACAGAGGAATGAGCAGTTCTTC
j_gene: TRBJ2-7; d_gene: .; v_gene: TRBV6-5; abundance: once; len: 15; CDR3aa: CASSTDSEGAYEQYF; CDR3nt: TGTGCCAGCAGTACGGACAGCGAAGGCGCCTACGAGCAGTACTTC
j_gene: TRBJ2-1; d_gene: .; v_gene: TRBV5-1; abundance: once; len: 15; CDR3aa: CASSLAAWQSNEQFF; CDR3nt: TGCGCCAGCAGCTTGGCCGCTTGGCAATCCAATGAGCAGTTCTTC
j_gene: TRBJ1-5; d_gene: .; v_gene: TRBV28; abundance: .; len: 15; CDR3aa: CASSLGDYSNQPQHF; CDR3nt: TGTGCCAGCAGTTTAGGGGACTATAGCAATCAGCCCCAGCATTTT
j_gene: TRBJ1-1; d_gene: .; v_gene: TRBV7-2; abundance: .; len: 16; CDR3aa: CASSFYQSVESTEAFF; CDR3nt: TGTGCCAGCAGCTTTTATCAGTCCGTCGAAAGCACTGAAGCTTTCTTT
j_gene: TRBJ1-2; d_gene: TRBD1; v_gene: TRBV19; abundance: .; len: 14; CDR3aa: CASRPGQDPYGYTF; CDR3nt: TGTGCCAGTAGGCCGGGACAGGATCCCTATGGCTACACCTTC
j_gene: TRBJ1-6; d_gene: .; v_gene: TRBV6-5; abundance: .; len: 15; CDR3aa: CASRGTGLTNSPLHF; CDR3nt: TGTGCCAGCAGGGGAACAGGTTTGACTAATTCACCCCTCCACTTT
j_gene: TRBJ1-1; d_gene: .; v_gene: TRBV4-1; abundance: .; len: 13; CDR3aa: CASSQDQGLKAFF; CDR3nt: TGCGCCAGCAGCCAAGATCAGGGGCTGAAAGCTTTCTTT
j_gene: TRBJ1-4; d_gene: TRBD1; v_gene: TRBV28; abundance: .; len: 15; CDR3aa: CASSSTGGPNEKLFF; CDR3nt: TGTGCCAGCAGTTCGACAGGGGGCCCTAACGAAAAACTGTTTTTT
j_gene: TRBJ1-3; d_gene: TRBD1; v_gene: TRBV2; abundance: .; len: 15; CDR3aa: CASNQGQVSGNTIYF; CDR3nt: TGTGCCAGCAATCAGGGACAGGTCTCTGGAAACACCATATATTTT